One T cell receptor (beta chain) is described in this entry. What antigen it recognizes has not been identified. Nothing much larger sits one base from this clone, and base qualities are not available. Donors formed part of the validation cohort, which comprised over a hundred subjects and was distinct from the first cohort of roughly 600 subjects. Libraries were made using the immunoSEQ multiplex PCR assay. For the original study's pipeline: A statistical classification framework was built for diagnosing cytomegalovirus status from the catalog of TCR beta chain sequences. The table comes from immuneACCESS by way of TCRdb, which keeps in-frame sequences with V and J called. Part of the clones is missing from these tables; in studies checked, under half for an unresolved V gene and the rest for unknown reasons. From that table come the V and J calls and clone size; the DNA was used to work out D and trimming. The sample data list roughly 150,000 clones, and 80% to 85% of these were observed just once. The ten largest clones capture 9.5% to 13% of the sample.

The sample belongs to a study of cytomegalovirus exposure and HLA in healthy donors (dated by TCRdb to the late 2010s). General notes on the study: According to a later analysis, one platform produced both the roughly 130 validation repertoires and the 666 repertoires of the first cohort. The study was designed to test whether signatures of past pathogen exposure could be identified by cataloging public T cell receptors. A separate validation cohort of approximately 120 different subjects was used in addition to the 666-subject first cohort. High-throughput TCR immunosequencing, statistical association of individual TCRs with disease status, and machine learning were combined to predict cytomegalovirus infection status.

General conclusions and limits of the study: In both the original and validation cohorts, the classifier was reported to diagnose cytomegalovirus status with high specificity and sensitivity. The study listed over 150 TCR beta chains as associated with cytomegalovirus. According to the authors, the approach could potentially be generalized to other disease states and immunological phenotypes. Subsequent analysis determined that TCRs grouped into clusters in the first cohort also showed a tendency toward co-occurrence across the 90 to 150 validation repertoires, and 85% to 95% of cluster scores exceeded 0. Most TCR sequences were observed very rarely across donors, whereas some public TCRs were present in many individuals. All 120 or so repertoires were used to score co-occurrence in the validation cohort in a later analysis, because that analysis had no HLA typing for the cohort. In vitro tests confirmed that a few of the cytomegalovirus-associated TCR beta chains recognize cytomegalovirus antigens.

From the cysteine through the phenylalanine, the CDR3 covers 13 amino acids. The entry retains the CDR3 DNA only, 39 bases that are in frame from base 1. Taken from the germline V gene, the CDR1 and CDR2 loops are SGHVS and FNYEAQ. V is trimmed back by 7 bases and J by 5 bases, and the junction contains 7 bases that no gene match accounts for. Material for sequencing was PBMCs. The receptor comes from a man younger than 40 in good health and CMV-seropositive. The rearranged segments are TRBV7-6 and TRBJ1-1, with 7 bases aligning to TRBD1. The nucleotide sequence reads TGTGCCAGCATCTCGACAGGGTATACTGAAGCTTTCTTT. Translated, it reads CASISTGYTEAFF.